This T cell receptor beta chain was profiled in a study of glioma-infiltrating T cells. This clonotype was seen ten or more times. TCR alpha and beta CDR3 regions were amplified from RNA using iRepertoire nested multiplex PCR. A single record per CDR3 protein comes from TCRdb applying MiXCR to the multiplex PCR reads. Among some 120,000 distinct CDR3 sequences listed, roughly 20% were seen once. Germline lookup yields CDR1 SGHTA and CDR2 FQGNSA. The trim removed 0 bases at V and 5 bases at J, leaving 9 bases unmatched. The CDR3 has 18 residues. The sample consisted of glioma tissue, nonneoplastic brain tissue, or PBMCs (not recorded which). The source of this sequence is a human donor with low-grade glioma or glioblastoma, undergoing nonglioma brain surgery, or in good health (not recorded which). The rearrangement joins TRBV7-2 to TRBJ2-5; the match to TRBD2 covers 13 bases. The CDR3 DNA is TGTGCCAGCAGCTTAGCGGTGTGGACTAGCGGGAGTGGGGAGACCCAGTACTTC. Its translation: CASSLAVWTSGSGETQYF.